This TCR beta chain comes out of a study of control samples from healthy donors and cancer patients. Between the trimmed V and J ends, which lost 5 bases and 0 bases, there was a span of 12 bases. The germline V gene encodes CDR1 SGHDT and CDR2 YYEEEE. This CDR3 contains 15 residues. The method was immunoSEQ multiplex PCR; TCRdb's version includes in-frame clones alone and lacks a portion of them. The sample has approximately 58,000 clones, about 89% seen once. The chain is built from TRBV5-6 and TRBJ1-3; D ambiguous. The sequencing sample was made of PBMCs. The source is a woman aged 60-70 years with lung cancer. For the CDR3, the DNA is TGTGCCAGCAGGTCGAGCCCGAGCTCTGGAAACACCATATATTTT. It translates to CASRSSPSSGNTIYF.